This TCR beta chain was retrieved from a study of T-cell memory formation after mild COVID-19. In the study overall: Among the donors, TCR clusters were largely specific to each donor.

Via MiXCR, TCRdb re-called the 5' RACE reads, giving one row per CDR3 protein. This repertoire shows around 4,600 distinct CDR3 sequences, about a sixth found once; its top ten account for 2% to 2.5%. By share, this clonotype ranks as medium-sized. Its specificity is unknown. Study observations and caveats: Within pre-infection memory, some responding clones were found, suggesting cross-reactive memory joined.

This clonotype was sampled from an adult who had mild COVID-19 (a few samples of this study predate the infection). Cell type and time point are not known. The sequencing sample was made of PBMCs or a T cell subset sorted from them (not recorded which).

CDR3 amino acids: CARQGIYEQYF. The CDR3 nucleotides are TGTGCCAGACAGGGGATCTACGAGCAGTACTTC. The chain uses TRBV2 and TRBJ2-7; TRBD1 aligns across 7 bases. Germline lookup yields CDR1 SNHLY and CDR2 FYNNEI. The V and J ends lost 9 bases and 3 bases, in that order; junction bases with no gene match: 2. CDR3 length equals 11 residues.